The rows below give T cell receptor beta chains drawn from one sample of a study of CD8+CD57+ T cells in acquired aplastic anemia. Via MiXCR, TCRdb re-called the reads, giving one row per CDR3 protein. The data hold 200,000 to 250,000 distinct CDR3 sequences, with 34% observed a single time. Sequenced: sorted CD4+, CD8+, or CD8+CD57+ T cells (not recorded which) from PBMCs. These receptors were collected from a human donor in good health, serving as a control. The CDR3 runs from the conserved cysteine through the conserved F or W. The order of the fields is D gene, J gene, clone size, V gene, CDR3 protein, CDR3 DNA. D genes are given only for firm matches. Clone sizes are given selectively: once, few, many, or a class where the clone is expanded.

D: -; J: TRBJ2-7; size: many; V: TRBV10-3; CDR3: CATTKFRQAASEEQYF; DNA: TGTGCCACCACGAAATTCAGACAGGCGGCTTCGGAAGAGCAGTACTTC
D: -; J: TRBJ1-1; size: many; V: TRBV12-3/TRBV12-4; CDR3: CASSHRRGGTEAFF; DNA: TGTGCCAGCAGCCATAGGAGGGGTGGCACTGAAGCTTTCTTT
D: -; J: TRBJ1-1; size: -; V: TRBV7-3; CDR3: CASSSNQGTEAFF; DNA: TGTGCCAGCAGCTCCAACCAGGGCACTGAAGCTTTCTTT
D: TRBD1; J: TRBJ2-4; size: many; V: TRBV5-1; CDR3: CASSLSGQGNIQYF; DNA: TGCGCCAGCAGCTTGTCGGGACAGGGAAACATTCAGTACTTC
D: -; J: TRBJ1-4; size: -; V: TRBV10-2; CDR3: CASTRGARKLFF; DNA: TGCGCCAGCACACGGGGGGCCCGAAAACTGTTTTTT
D: TRBD1; J: TRBJ1-1; size: -; V: TRBV2; CDR3: CASSEVTGAAAEAFF; DNA: TGTGCCAGCAGTGAAGTCACAGGGGCAGCGGCTGAAGCTTTCTTT
D: TRBD2; J: TRBJ2-1; size: -; V: TRBV11-2; CDR3: CASSYTIIGGRRSYEQFF; DNA: TGTGCCAGCAGCTATACTATTATCGGCGGGAGGAGGTCGTATGAGCAGTTCTTC
D: -; J: TRBJ2-1; size: -; V: TRBV5-1; CDR3: CASSLVGVPVQFF; DNA: TGCGCCAGCAGCTTGGTAGGGGTTCCTGTGCAGTTCTTC
D: -; J: TRBJ1-1; size: -; V: TRBV9; CDR3: CASSSRPGTEAFF; DNA: TGTGCCAGCAGCTCCCGACCCGGGACTGAAGCTTTCTTT
D: -; J: TRBJ2-1; size: many; V: TRBV2; CDR3: CASSVAASSYNEQFF; DNA: TGTGCCAGCAGTGTAGCGGCGAGCTCCTACAATGAGCAGTTCTTC
D: -; J: TRBJ2-4; size: few; V: TRBV7-6; CDR3: CASSNPRDGENIQYF; DNA: TGTGCCAGCAGCAACCCCCGGGACGGGGAAAACATTCAGTACTTC
D: TRBD1; J: TRBJ2-7; size: -; V: TRBV2; CDR3: CASSERAGGEMREQYF; DNA: TGTGCCAGCAGTGAGAGGGCAGGGGGCGAGATGAGAGAGCAGTACTTC
D: -; J: TRBJ1-3; size: -; V: TRBV6-1; CDR3: CAVTGQLSGNTIYF; DNA: TGTGCCGTAACAGGACAGCTCTCTGGAAACACCATATATTTT
D: TRBD2; J: TRBJ2-7; size: many; V: TRBV12-3/TRBV12-4; CDR3: CASSFSGGEQYF; DNA: TGTGCCAGCAGTTTTTCGGGAGGCGAGCAGTACTTC
D: TRBD1; J: TRBJ1-1; size: few; V: TRBV9; CDR3: CASSRAGQGVGTEAFF; DNA: TGTGCCAGCAGCAGAGCGGGACAGGGGGTCGGCACTGAAGCTTTCTTT
D: -; J: TRBJ1-6; size: -; V: TRBV3-1; CDR3: CASSQDIGQPYNSPLHF; DNA: TGTGCCAGCAGCCAAGATATAGGCCAACCCTATAATTCACCCCTCCACTTT
D: -; J: TRBJ2-1; size: many; V: TRBV10-1; CDR3: CASSGQGWNEQFF; DNA: TGCGCCAGCAGTGGTCAGGGTTGGAATGAGCAGTTCTTC
D: -; J: TRBJ1-2; size: -; V: TRBV9; CDR3: CASSVRGLGCTF; DNA: TGTGCCAGCAGCGTACGGGGACTCGGGTGCACCTTC
D: TRBD2; J: TRBJ2-3; size: many; V: TRBV9; CDR3: CASSVDGAGGSDTQYF; DNA: TGTGCCAGCAGCGTAGATGGGGCGGGGGGGTCAGATACGCAGTATTTT
D: -; J: TRBJ2-7; size: -; V: TRBV7-9; CDR3: CASSFRGTYEQYF; DNA: TGTGCCAGCAGCTTCCGAGGGACCTACGAGCAGTACTTC
D: TRBD2; J: TRBJ2-1; size: many; V: TRBV19; CDR3: CASAFSGTIYNEQFF; DNA: TGTGCCAGTGCTTTCTCAGGGACTATCTACAATGAGCAGTTCTTC
D: -; J: TRBJ2-2; size: many; V: TRBV29-1; CDR3: CSVEGISNTGELFF; DNA: TGCAGCGTTGAAGGGATCTCGAACACCGGGGAGCTGTTTTTT
D: TRBD2; J: TRBJ2-1; size: few; V: TRBV7-3; CDR3: CASSFGRGVYNEQFF; DNA: TGTGCCAGCAGCTTTGGGCGGGGGGTATACAATGAGCAGTTCTTC
D: -; J: TRBJ2-3; size: many; V: TRBV13; CDR3: CASSLPRTDTQYF; DNA: TGTGCCAGCAGCTTACCGCGCACAGATACGCAGTATTTT
D: TRBD1; J: TRBJ2-7; size: -; V: TRBV25-1; CDR3: CASSLPGTVRYEQYF; DNA: TGTGCCAGCAGTTTGCCCGGGACAGTCCGCTACGAGCAGTACTTC
D: TRBD1; J: TRBJ1-2; size: many; V: TRBV19; CDR3: CASSILTGPNYGYTF; DNA: TGTGCCAGTAGTATTCTGACAGGGCCCAACTATGGCTACACCTTC
D: TRBD1; J: TRBJ1-3; size: once; V: TRBV19; CDR3: CASSRDRGNTIYF; DNA: TGTGCCAGTAGTAGGGACAGGGGAAACACCATATATTTT